Below, one T cell receptor beta chain is given with its context. Its antigen is unknown. The data originate from a study of T cell repertoires in cytomegalovirus infection. Study at large: CMV infection together with matching HLA type was indicated by public TCR beta signatures.

The study, taken as a whole, reports: HLA-C-restricted TCR beta clonotypes specific for CMV led the ex vivo response. The cumulative frequency of public TCR beta families identified carriers of CMV plus the relevant HLA.

V shed 3 bases and J shed 5 bases, with 10 bases lying between them. This CDR3 region has 13 residues. Germline CDR1 and CDR2: LNHDA and SQIVND (reference sequence). MiXCR, run by TCRdb on the reads, gives a single entry per CDR3 protein. The repertoire holds over 300,000 distinct CDR3 sequences, with 15% to 20% as singletons. The source of this sequence is a human donor in good health (CMV status not recorded). Some clones in this sample may be carry-over from other donors' samples. The sequenced material came from PBMCs. This sequence joins TRBV19 and TRBJ1-1; tentative D call: TRBD1 (5 bases). CDR3 residues: CASSIAGITEAFF. The CDR3 region has the DNA TGTGCCAGTAGTATTGCAGGGATTACTGAAGCTTTCTTT.